These T cell receptor beta chains were read from a single sample in a study of identical twins. TCRdb fed the 5' RACE reads into MiXCR, producing one record per CDR3 protein. The data show 300,000 to 400,000 distinct CDR3 sequences, 9% to 10% seen once. The sequenced material came from naive T cells sorted from blood. All receptors derive from a woman between 45 and 60 years old in good health. CDR3s include the opening cysteine and the closing phenylalanine or tryptophan. The order of the fields is clone size, D gene, J gene, V gene, CDR3 DNA, CDR3 protein. D genes are given only for firm matches. Part of the rows lack a size; the others show once, few, many or a class for expanded clones.

few . TRBJ1-2 TRBV12-3/TRBV12-4 TGTGCCAGCAGTTTAGGGTCAGGGGGCTACACCTTC CASSLGSGGYTF
once . TRBJ1-5 TRBV2 TGTGCCAGCACGTGGCAGGGGCGTCAGCCCCAGCATTTT CASTWQGRQPQHF
. . TRBJ2-1 TRBV7-9 TGTGCCAGCAGGTTCGGGGAACTCTCCTACAATGAGCAGTTCTTC CASRFGELSYNEQFF
many TRBD1 TRBJ1-1 TRBV7-2 TGTGCCAGCACCCGAACGACAGGGCTGAACACTGAAGCTTTCTTT CASTRTTGLNTEAFF
few . TRBJ1-2 TRBV20-1 TGCAGTGCTAGGAGTAGACAGCTCCAGGATGGCTACACCTTC CSARSRQLQDGYTF
few . TRBJ2-5 TRBV5-1 TGCGCCAGCAGCCTTGGGACCATGGCGCGAGAGACCCAGTACTTC CASSLGTMARETQYF
. . TRBJ2-5 TRBV29-1 TGCAGCGCACGGGGACGGTTGGCCAAAGAGACCCAGTACTTC CSARGRLAKETQYF
. TRBD2 TRBJ2-5 TRBV2 TGTGCCAGCAGGAGGCGGGAGGGCCAGGAGACCCAGTACTTC CASRRREGQETQYF
many TRBD1 TRBJ2-3 TRBV10-3 TGTGCCGCCGGACAGGGGTTGGGAGGAGATACGCAGTATTTT CAAGQGLGGDTQYF
many . TRBJ1-2 TRBV6-5 TGTGCCAGCAGTTCTCAACAGGGAAGCTATGGCTACACCTTC CASSSQQGSYGYTF
many . TRBJ1-1 TRBV6-1 TGTGCCAGCAGTTCCCCGGGGCCTGAAGCTTTCTTT CASSSPGPEAFF
few . TRBJ2-1 TRBV30 TGTGCCTGGAGTATCGGGGGAAACAATGAGCAGTTCTTC CAWSIGGNNEQFF
few TRBD1 TRBJ2-5 TRBV12-3/TRBV12-4 TGTGCCAGCAGTCCCGACAGGGTTGGGGGTGAGACCCAGTACTTC CASSPDRVGGETQYF
few TRBD2 TRBJ2-5 TRBV4-1 TGCGCCAGCAGCCAAACGACTAGCCTGGAGACCCAGTACTTC CASSQTTSLETQYF
many . TRBJ2-2 TRBV7-8 TGTGCCAGCAACCCCCCGGGACTGAAGAACACCGGGGAGCTGTTTTTT CASNPPGLKNTGELFF
. . TRBJ2-1 TRBV5-1 TGCGCCAGCAGCTTAACCTCATTCGGTGGGAATGAGCAGTTCTTC CASSLTSFGGNEQFF
. TRBD2 TRBJ2-2 TRBV2 TGTGCCAGCACCATTCCGAGGGGACTAGCGGGAACCGGGGAGCTGTTTTTT CASTIPRGLAGTGELFF
. TRBD2 TRBJ2-3 TRBV18 TGTGCCAGCTCAAAAACGACTAGCGGGAGCGTGGAAGATACGCAGTATTTT CASSKTTSGSVEDTQYF
few TRBD2 TRBJ2-1 TRBV27 TGTGCCAGCAGTTTATTTGGGACGCGGGAGGGGTCCTACAATGAGCAGTTCTTC CASSLFGTREGSYNEQFF
few . TRBJ2-1 TRBV3-1 TGTGCCAGCAGCCAGATGGGGGAAGTGAGGAATGAGCAGTTCTTC CASSQMGEVRNEQFF
few . TRBJ2-5 TRBV11-2 TGTGCCAGCAGCTCCTGGATGGAGAGGGACCAGTACTTC CASSSWMERDQYF
. . TRBJ2-2 TRBV6-4 TGTGCCAGCAGTGACCCGGACGGGGAGCTGTTTTTT CASSDPDGELFF
. . TRBJ1-4 TRBV20-1 TGCAGTGCTAGAGAAGGCTCCAGGGCGATCACTAATGAAAAACTGTTTTTT CSAREGSRAITNEKLFF
many TRBD2 TRBJ2-7 TRBV20-1 TGCAGTGCTAGAGATTTCCAGCGGGAGCACTACGAGCAGTACTTC CSARDFQREHYEQYF
few . TRBJ1-1 TRBV12-3/TRBV12-4 TGTGCCAGCAGTTTTCAGGGTATGAACACTGAAGCTTTCTTT CASSFQGMNTEAFF
few . TRBJ1-4 TRBV2 TGTGCCACCCTAGGGGGAACTAATGAAAAACTGTTTTTT CATLGGTNEKLFF
few TRBD2 TRBJ2-5 TRBV7-2 TGTGCCAGCAGCTTAGCTATGACTAGCGGGAGCGAGACCCAGTACTTC CASSLAMTSGSETQYF
many . TRBJ2-1 TRBV12-3/TRBV12-4 TGTGCCAGCAGTTTCACCTCAGACACGTCTGAGCAGTTCTTC CASSFTSDTSEQFF
few TRBD2 TRBJ2-7 TRBV5-1 TGCGCCAGCAGCTACTCTAGCGGACCCTACGAGCAGTACTTC CASSYSSGPYEQYF
few TRBD2 TRBJ2-4 TRBV13 TGTGCCAGCAGCTTCCAAGCGGGGTGGGTTAACATTCAGTACTTC CASSFQAGWVNIQYF
. . TRBJ2-1 TRBV25-1 TGTGCCAGCAGCATAGCGGTGTCCTACAATGAGCAGTTCTTC CASSIAVSYNEQFF
. TRBD1 TRBJ2-5 TRBV11-2 TGTGCCAGCAGCCCTCGCCTCGGACAGGATGGAGAGACCCAGTACTTC CASSPRLGQDGETQYF
few TRBD2 TRBJ2-1 TRBV12-3/TRBV12-4 TGTGCCAGCAGAGCAACTAGCGGGAGCCCTTGCATCTTC CASRATSGSPCIF
few . TRBJ1-2 TRBV10-3 TGTGCCATCAGTGTTGAGAGCATAAACCGGGGGCACTATGGCTACACCTTC CAISVESINRGHYGYTF
. . TRBJ2-7 TRBV30 TGTGCCTGGAGTCGCCCAGGGGTCTACGAGCAGTACTTC CAWSRPGVYEQYF
few TRBD2 TRBJ2-2 TRBV11-2 TGTGCCAGCAGCGGACTAGCACCTAACACCGGGGAGCTGTTTTTT CASSGLAPNTGELFF
. TRBD1 TRBJ2-7 TRBV29-1 TGCAGCGTTGATGGAGGACAGGGCCCTTCCGAGCAGTACTTC CSVDGGQGPSEQYF
many . TRBJ1-5 TRBV5-6 TGTGCCAGCAGCCGGACGGATCAGCCCCAGCATTTT CASSRTDQPQHF
few TRBD2 TRBJ2-7 TRBV20-1 TGCAGTGCTAGTCCCCTAGCGGGAACCTTCTACGAGCAGTACTTC CSASPLAGTFYEQYF
few . TRBJ1-1 TRBV6-5 TGTGCCAGCAGTTACTCCGGCGGGGGCGCGGAGGCTAAAGCTTTCTTT CASSYSGGGAEAKAFF
few . TRBJ1-5 TRBV7-8 TGTGCCAGCAGCCAGGAGGCTGTTACACGGGCTCAGCCCCAGCATTTT CASSQEAVTRAQPQHF
. TRBD1 TRBJ1-6 TRBV9 TGTGCCAGCAGCGATGGGGGACAGGACTATTCACCCCTCCACTTT CASSDGGQDYSPLHF
few . TRBJ1-1 TRBV11-3 TGTGCCAGCAGCCCTACAGGGTATGACACTGAAGCTTTCTTT CASSPTGYDTEAFF
many . TRBJ2-7 TRBV6-2/TRBV6-3 TGTGCCAGCAGCCCTACGGGCCGGGCGTCCTACGAGCAGTACTTC CASSPTGRASYEQYF
few . TRBJ1-2 TRBV9 TGTGCCAGCAGCGCGTCCTTTTATGGCTACACCTTC CASSASFYGYTF
many . TRBJ1-1 TRBV29-1 TGCAGCGTTGAGGGCAGTCGGAACACTGAAGCTTTCTTT CSVEGSRNTEAFF
few . TRBJ1-1 TRBV5-1 TGCGCCAGCAGCCACGGTCAGAGAGGGATGGGGACTGAAGCTTTCTTT CASSHGQRGMGTEAFF
few . TRBJ2-1 TRBV5-1 TGCGCCAGCAGCTTCCTCAGGGGGGGAAGCAATGAGCAGTTCTTC CASSFLRGGSNEQFF
few . TRBJ2-1 TRBV20-1 TGCAGTGCCTTCTCTTCCGGGTTTAATGAGCAGTTCTTC CSAFSSGFNEQFF
few . TRBJ1-1 TRBV6-5 TGTGCCAGCAGTTACTCGATATCGGCTAACACTGAAGCTTTCTTT CASSYSISANTEAFF
. TRBD2 TRBJ2-3 TRBV20-1 TGCAGTGCCTCCGGACTAGCGGGCACAGATACGCAGTATTTT CSASGLAGTDTQYF
. . TRBJ2-7 TRBV27 TGTGCCAGCAGTTTATCGAGCCGGGGGCGGAGGGAGCAGTACTTC CASSLSSRGRREQYF
few . TRBJ1-2 TRBV21-1 TGTGCCAGCAGCAAGAGGGGACAGGCCCTACTGACCTTC CASSKRGQALLTF
. . TRBJ2-7 TRBV10-3 TGTGCCATCAGTGAGTCGGGACAACACTACGAGCAGTACTTC CAISESGQHYEQYF
few . TRBJ2-3 TRBV20-1 TGCAGTGCTAGAGATCCGGGCAGGGGTTACGCAGATACGCAGTATTTT CSARDPGRGYADTQYF
few . TRBJ2-1 TRBV7-6 TGTGCCAGCAGCTCTCAGCGGTTAGTACATGAGCAGTTCTTC CASSSQRLVHEQFF
. TRBD1 TRBJ1-3 TRBV11-2 TGTGCCAGCAGCTTCACCGGGACAGCTGGAAACACCATATATTTT CASSFTGTAGNTIYF
few TRBD2 TRBJ2-1 TRBV20-1 TGCAGTGCTAGAGACCCAATAACTAGCGGAGAATACAATGAGCAGTTCTTC CSARDPITSGEYNEQFF
few TRBD1 TRBJ1-5 TRBV5-1 TGCGCCAGCTCCAGACAGGGGGGGAGTCAGCCCCAGCATTTT CASSRQGGSQPQHF